This T cell receptor (beta chain) was profiled in a study of cytomegalovirus exposure and HLA in healthy donors. The PCR contained 60 Vbeta and 13 Jbeta primers. Profiled with immunoSEQ multiplex PCR; TCRdb holds only in-frame clones, not every one. The table has tens of thousands of clones, 68% seen once. General study points: Of the V segments, some could not be distinguished, including TRBV6-2 and TRBV6-3, and were excluded. Cytomegalovirus association was listed for under 200 TCR beta chains.

Notes on this clone: The antigen remains undetermined.

Germline V gene lookup returns CDR1 MGHRA and CDR2 YSYEKL. V lost 0 bases and J 6 bases, leaving 15 bases between the germline ends. CDR3 length: 16 residues. This TCR was sampled from a man aged 40-50 years in good health and CMV-seronegative. This chain joins TRBV4-1 and TRBJ2-1; D perhaps matches TRBD1 (5 bases). Sequenced material: PBMCs. The CDR3 nucleotides read TGCGCCAGCAGCCAAGATGTGGCAGGGTCGTTCAATGAGCAGTTCTTC. Protein product: CASSQDVAGSFNEQFF.